What follows are 31 T cell receptor beta chains derived from one specimen sequenced in a study of shared clonotypes between healthy human individuals. Profiling relied on immunoSEQ multiplex PCR, and the TCRdb table lists in-frame clones only, not all of them. The sample contains 1.4 million or so clones, 98% of which appear only once. The sequenced sample was naive CD4+ T cells sorted from blood. The subset: CD45RA+ positively selected. Receptors originate from a man under 40 in good health.

The chain recombines TRBV28 with TRBJ2-1, with a possible D match to TRBD2 (5 bases). The length of the CDR3 is 12 residues. Germline assignment: CDR1 MDHEN and CDR2 SYDVKM. Trimming pared 8 bases from V and 2 bases from J, leaving 7 bases between. The CDR3 nucleotides read TGTGCCAGCGGCGGGCCCTACAATGAGCAGTTCTTC. It translates to CASGGPYNEQFF.

The V and J genes are TRBV2 and TRBJ2-7; 10 positions match TRBD1. Germline CDR1 and CDR2: SNHLY and FYNNEI. The CDR3 spans 16 residues. Trimming at V came to 7 bases and at J to 0 bases, leaving 9 bases not matched to a gene. The CDR3 sequence is CASTQGQGKFSYEQYF. CDR3 DNA sequence: TGTGCCAGCACCCAGGGACAGGGGAAGTTCTCCTACGAGCAGTACTTC.

The V call is TRBV11-2, the J call TRBJ1-2; D uncertain. The CDR3 covers 17 residues. Germline V gene lookup returns CDR1 SGHAT and CDR2 FQNNGV. Trimming removed 2 bases at V and 2 bases at J, with 18 bases between. In nucleotides, the CDR3 is TGTGCCAGCAGCTTATTCACCTGGAAGGCCTTCAACTATGGCTACACCTTC. It translates to CASSLFTWKAFNYGYTF.

A remark on this clone: The sample has other DNA sequences that encode this CDR3 too. This chain links TRBV2 with TRBJ2-3; D not resolved. V was shortened by 8 bases and J by 0 bases, with 3 bases between the two germline ends. This CDR3 has 11 residues. Per germline, CDR1 SNHLY and CDR2 FYNNEI. The DNA for the CDR3 is TGTGCCAGCTCGAGCACAGATACGCAGTATTTT. The encoded protein is CASSSTDTQYF.

V usage is TRBV28 and J usage is TRBJ1-2; D perhaps matches TRBD1 (5 bases). From germline, CDR1 is MDHEN and CDR2 SYDVKM. This CDR3 has 13 residues. Trimming cost V 6 bases and J 6 bases, with 14 bases left between them. The CDR3 protein is CASRTRGENGYTF. In nucleotides, the CDR3 is TGTGCCAGCAGGACTCGGGGGGAGAATGGCTACACCTTC.

The CDR3 nucleotides read TGCGCCAGCAGGGTAACATTACACGGGACAGGGGATCACTTGTATGCCAAAAACATTCAGTACTTC. Translation gives CASRVTLHGTGDHLYAKNIQYF. J is TRBJ2-4 and V is TRBV10-1; 10 nucleotides align to TRBD1. The junction had 24 bases not matched to a gene; V was cut back by 6 bases and J by 1 base. From germline, CDR1 is WNHNN and CDR2 SYGVQD (reference sequence). The length of the CDR3 is 22 residues.

The chain employs TRBV19 and TRBJ2-1; TRBD2 aligns across 10 bases. V gave up 5 bases and J gave up 7 bases; unmatched junction bases: 11. The CDR3 contains 16 residues. Germline CDR1 LNHDA, CDR2 SQIVND (reference sequence). DNA of the CDR3: TGTGCCAGTAGTTCTCCAGCGGGAGGGCCTATGAATGAGCAGTTCTTC. Amino acids: CASSSPAGGPMNEQFF. The full variable domain, with the rest looked up from reference TRBV19 and TRBJ2-1, is DGGITQSPKYLFRKEGQNVTLSCEQNLNHDAMYWYRQDPGQGLRLIYYSQIVNDFQKGDIAEGYSVSREKKESFPLTVTSAQKNPTAFYLCASSSPAGGPMNEQFFGPGTRLTVL.

On this clone itself: Other DNA sequences within the sample encode an identical CDR3. This chain links TRBV27 with TRBJ1-1; 7 positions match TRBD1. Per the germline V gene, CDR1 is MNHEY and CDR2 is SMNVEV (reference sequence). The CDR3 is made up of 14 amino acids. J was trimmed by 2 bases and V by 4 bases; bases with no gene match: 4. The CDR3: CASSSGTVNTEAFF. The CDR3 DNA sequence: TGTGCCAGCAGTTCCGGGACAGTTAACACTGAAGCTTTCTTT.

The genes are TRBV27 and TRBJ2-7, with D possibly matching TRBD2 (7 bases). There are 14 residues in the CDR3. From germline, CDR1 is MNHEY and CDR2 SMNVEV (reference sequence). V lost 6 bases, J lost 3 bases, and 15 bases lay in between. CDR3 nucleotide sequence: TGTGCCAGCAGCCCGGTGAGGGGGGGCTACGAGCAGTACTTC. Translating it yields CASSPVRGGYEQYF.

The chain uses TRBV18 and TRBJ2-3; 14 nucleotides match TRBD2. This CDR3 has 16 residues. With 1 base clipped from V and 5 bases from J, the junction kept 2 bases outside the gene matches. In germline, CDR1 is KGHSH, CDR2 LQKENI. The CDR3 DNA follows: TGTGCCAGCTCACCACGACTAGCGGGAGGGGAAGATACGCAGTATTTT. This encodes CASSPRLAGGEDTQYF.

This chain joins TRBV18 and TRBJ1-2; D may be TRBD1 (6 bases). CDR1 is KGHSH and CDR2 is LQKENI in the germline V gene. This CDR3 comprises 14 residues. The V gene lost 4 bases and the J gene lost 8 bases, with 17 bases spanning the gap. The CDR3 reads CASSLTGIEYGYTF. The CDR3 DNA is TGTGCCAGCTCACTAACAGGGATAGAATACGGCTACACCTTC. Variable domain in full (rest from reference TRBV18 and TRBJ1-2): NAGVMQNPRHLVRRRGQEARLRCSPMKGHSHVYWYRQLPEEGLKFMVYLQKENIIDESGMPKERFSAEFPKEGPSILRIQQVVRGDSAAYFCASSLTGIEYGYTFGSGTRLTVV.

The genes are TRBV6-1 and TRBJ2-7, with a possible D match to TRBD2 (6 bases). V gave up 1 base and J gave up 4 bases, with 14 bases separating them. CDR1 and CDR2 from the germline V gene are MNHNS and SASEGT. The CDR3 totals 15 residues. CDR3: CASSEGGALLYEQYF. The CDR3 DNA is TGTGCCAGCAGTGAAGGCGGGGCCTTACTTTACGAGCAGTACTTC.

The rearrangement joins TRBV9 to TRBJ2-7; TRBD2 agrees at 16 bases. Losses at the gene ends were 3 bases for V and 4 bases for J; bases not matched to a gene: 10. CDR1 is SGDLS and CDR2 is YYNGEE in the germline V gene. The CDR3 consists of 18 residues. The CDR3 DNA sequence: TGTGCCAGCAGCGGAGGACCGGGACTAGCGGGAGGGTGGTACGAGCAGTACTTC. Protein: CASSGGPGLAGGWYEQYF. Variable domain in full (rest from reference TRBV9 and TRBJ2-7): DSGVTQTPKHLITATGQRVTLRCSPRSGDLSVYWYQQSLDQGLQFLIQYYNGEERAKGNILERFSAQQFPDLHSELNLSSLELGDSALYFCASSGGPGLAGGWYEQYFGPGTRLTVT.

A note on this clone: The sample carries other DNA sequences with the same CDR3. The chain uses TRBV9 and TRBJ1-5; D gene uncertain. This CDR3 region has 14 residues. Looked up from germline, CDR1 is SGDLS and CDR2 is YYNGEE. V was cut by 0 bases and J by 7 bases, with 11 bases left in between. For the CDR3, the DNA is TGTGCCAGCAGCGTAGGTTCCGGGAACCAGCCCCAGCATTTT. Translated: CASSVGSGNQPQHF.

This clone was counted a few times. Other DNA sequences in this specimen translate into the identical CDR3. The chain uses TRBV9 and TRBJ2-3; TRBD2 aligns across 9 bases. CDR3 length: 15 residues. The trim removed 0 bases at V and 1 base at J, leaving 0 bases unmatched. The germline CDR1 and CDR2 sequences are SGDLS and YYNGEE. The CDR3 here is CASSVGTSGTDTQYF. The CDR3 bases are TGTGCCAGCAGCGTAGGGACTAGCGGCACAGATACGCAGTATTTT.

The CDR3 DNA reads as TGTGCCAGCTGGCCCTTGGGAGCGCCCTCTGGGGCCAACGTCCTGACTTTC. Translating gives CASWPLGAPSGANVLTF. The J gene is TRBJ2-6, the V gene TRBV11-2; TRBD2 is a possible D gene (5 bases). This CDR3 has 17 residues. In germline, CDR1 is SGHAT, CDR2 FQNNGV. Deletions cut 8 bases from V and 0 bases from J, with 17 bases between.

The V and J genes are TRBV9 and TRBJ2-2, with D maybe TRBD2 (6 bases). Deletions cut 4 bases from V and 5 bases from J, with 15 bases between. Germline V gene lookup returns CDR1 SGDLS and CDR2 YYNGEE. This CDR3 comprises 15 residues. The CDR3 bases are TGTGCCAGCAGCCGTAAAACTAGCTCGACCGGGGAGCTGTTTTTT. Protein product: CASSRKTSSTGELFF.

This sequence joins TRBV28 and TRBJ2-3; D remains unclear. CDR1 and CDR2 (germline): MDHEN, SYDVKM. The CDR3 length is 14 residues. Trimming took 3 bases from V and 3 from J, leaving 10 bases between them. For the CDR3, the DNA is TGTGCCAGCAGTTTCCCCCCTTTGACAGATACGCAGTATTTT. Translated: CASSFPPLTDTQYF.

For the CDR3, the DNA is TGCAGTGCTAGCGGGGCTGAGCAGTTCTTC. Protein product: CSASGAEQFF. The V call is TRBV20-1, the J call TRBJ2-1, with D perhaps matching TRBD1 or TRBD2 (5 bases each). V was trimmed by 3 bases and J by 9 bases, leaving 6 bases between them. CDR1 DFQATT and CDR2 SNEGSKA come from the germline V gene (reference sequence). The CDR3 is 10 residues long.

The chain links TRBV5-4 to TRBJ2-7; possible D gene TRBD1, 7 bases. V gave up 4 bases and J gave up 3 bases, with 14 bases separating them. From germline, CDR1 is SGHNT and CDR2 YYREEE (reference sequence). This CDR3 spans 14 amino acids. DNA of the CDR3: TGTGCCAGCAGCGCAGGGGGGACTCTCTACGAGCAGTACTTC. It codes for CASSAGGTLYEQYF. The whole variable domain, filled in from reference TRBV5-4 and TRBJ2-7, reads ETGVTQSPTHLIKTRGQQVTLRCSSQSGHNTVSWYQQALGQGPQFIFQYYREEENGRGNFPPRFSGLQFPNYSSELNVNALELDDSALYLCASSAGGTLYEQYFGPGTRLTVT.

V and J are TRBV18 and TRBJ2-1, with TRBD2 identical over 12 bases. The CDR3 covers 17 residues. Trimming at V came to 3 bases and at J to 7 bases, leaving 10 bases not matched to a gene. Germline loops: CDR1 KGHSH, CDR2 LQKENI. The CDR3 DNA reads as TGTGCCAGCTCACCCGGTCACGGACTAGCGGGACTAAATGAGCAGTTCTTC. Residues: CASSPGHGLAGLNEQFF.

This rearrangement joins TRBV28 to TRBJ2-2, with a weak D call TRBD2 (5 bases). The germline CDR1 and CDR2 sequences are MDHEN and SYDVKM. The V end lost 6 bases, the J end lost 0 bases, and 11 bases lay between the germline ends. The CDR3 is made up of 15 amino acids. The CDR3 DNA reads as TGTGCCAGCAGGCGCGAGCGGACGAACACCGGGGAGCTGTTTTTT. It codes for CASRRERTNTGELFF.

Of note for this clone: Other DNA sequences in this specimen translate into the identical CDR3. The chain carries TRBV5-1 and TRBJ2-1, with TRBD2 matching over 15 bases. From germline, CDR1 is SGHRS and CDR2 YFSETQ. The CDR3 sequence is 15 residues long. Losses at the gene ends were 4 bases for V and 7 bases for J; bases not matched to a gene: 3. CDR3 region: CASSAGLAGGNEQFF. Written as DNA, the CDR3 is TGCGCCAGCAGCGCGGGACTAGCGGGAGGAAATGAGCAGTTCTTC. Combining the CDR3 with reference TRBV5-1 and TRBJ2-1 gives the whole variable domain KAGVTQTPRYLIKTRGQQVTLSCSPISGHRSVSWYQQTPGQGLQFLFEYFSETQRNKGNFPGRFSGRQFSNSRSEMNVSTLELGDSALYLCASSAGLAGGNEQFFGPGTRLTVL.

This rearrangement joins TRBV7-3 to TRBJ2-3, with D maybe TRBD1 (6 bases). This CDR3 has 16 amino acids. Germline lookup yields CDR1 SGHTA and CDR2 FQGTGA. V lost 4 bases, J lost 2 bases, and 16 bases lay in between. The CDR3 nucleotides are TGTGCCAGCAGCTCCTTCAGGGGTACTTACACAGATACGCAGTATTTT. Its translation: CASSSFRGTYTDTQYF. The whole variable domain, remainder taken from reference TRBV7-3 and TRBJ2-3, is GAGVSQTPSNKVTEKGKYVELRCDPISGHTALYWYRQSLGQGPEFLIYFQGTGAADDSGLPNDRFFAVRPEGSVSTLKIQRTERGDSAVYLCASSSFRGTYTDTQYFGPGTRLTVL.

V gene TRBV9 combines with J gene TRBJ2-7, with TRBD2 matching 8 bases. The CDR3 contains 14 residues. CDR1 and CDR2 from the germline V gene are SGDLS and YYNGEE. The V gene end was trimmed by 4 bases and the J gene end by 0 bases; junction bases not matched to a gene: 3. Here the CDR3 reads CASSTSGSSYEQYF. Here the CDR3 DNA reads TGTGCCAGCAGCACCAGCGGGAGCTCCTACGAGCAGTACTTC.

J is TRBJ2-7 and V is TRBV9; no definite D call. From germline, CDR1 is SGDLS and CDR2 YYNGEE. V lost 4 bases and J lost 3, with 11 bases in between. The CDR3 has 13 amino acids. The CDR3 bases are TGTGCCAGCAGCAGGCGCGACAACTACGAGCAGTACTTC. Encoded protein: CASSRRDNYEQYF.

The V and J genes are TRBV11-3 and TRBJ2-7; TRBD1 matches at 7 bases. This CDR3 region has 14 residues. CDR1 and CDR2 (germline): SGHNT, YENEEA. Losses at the gene ends were 5 bases for V and 3 bases for J; bases not matched to a gene: 7. CDR3 in DNA: TGTGCCAGCAGCGATGACAGGGTCGACTACGAGCAGTACTTC. Protein product: CASSDDRVDYEQYF.

This rearrangement joins TRBV18 to TRBJ1-1; D gene ambiguous. Germline V gene sequence: CDR1 KGHSH, CDR2 LQKENI. The CDR3 totals 15 residues. Trimming cost V 7 bases and J 0 bases, with 15 bases left between them. This CDR3 reads CASLGNHALNTEAFF. DNA of the CDR3: TGTGCCAGCTTAGGCAACCACGCTTTGAACACTGAAGCTTTCTTT.

This chain uses TRBV6-5 with TRBJ2-7, with a tentative D call TRBD1 (6 bases). V was pared by 0 bases and J by 3 bases, with 9 bases between. This CDR3 spans 14 amino acids. Germline assignment: CDR1 MNHEY and CDR2 SVGAGI. The CDR3 region is CASSYSLGGYEQYF. CDR3 sequence (DNA): TGTGCCAGCAGTTACTCTTTAGGGGGCTACGAGCAGTACTTC.

The rearrangement links TRBV18 to TRBJ2-7, with D maybe TRBD2 (6 bases). Looked up from germline, CDR1 is KGHSH and CDR2 is LQKENI. V lost 6 bases to trimming and J lost 2 bases, with 17 bases between them. This CDR3 contains 15 residues. CDR3 bases: TGTGCCAGCTCGCTAGCGAGCCACGGGGCCTACGAGCAGTACTTC. Residues: CASSLASHGAYEQYF. Supplemented by reference TRBV18 and TRBJ2-7, the full variable domain reads NAGVMQNPRHLVRRRGQEARLRCSPMKGHSHVYWYRQLPEEGLKFMVYLQKENIIDESGMPKERFSAEFPKEGPSILRIQQVVRGDSAAYFCASSLASHGAYEQYFGPGTRLTVT.

The V call is TRBV5-5, the J call TRBJ2-2; D is ambiguous. Germline V gives CDR1 SGHKS, CDR2 YYEKEE (reference sequence). The CDR3 consists of 14 residues. V lost 3 bases and J lost 4, with 10 bases in between. CDR3 DNA sequence: TGTGCCAGCAGCTCGTCCAGGCTCACCGGGGAGCTGTTTTTT. Encoded protein: CASSSSRLTGELFF.